These T cell receptor beta chains were read from a single sample in a study of neurological immune-mediated disorders. MiXCR, applied by TCRdb to the 5' RACE reads, yields one record per CDR3 protein. This table holds around 47,000 distinct CDR3 sequences, about 12% found once. Sequenced sample: PBMCs. The receptors derive from a female donor in good health. CDR3s include the opening cysteine and the closing phenylalanine or tryptophan. D genes are given only for firm matches. Not every row has a clone size; where given, it reads once, few, many or a size class.

TRBJ2-1,many,TRBD2,TRBV29-1,TGCAACGCGGGAGGCTGGGGGAATGAGCAGTTCTTC,CNAGGWGNEQFF
TRBJ2-1,many,TRBD2,TRBV20-1,TGCAGTGTGCTATACAGCGGGGTTAAGGGCAATGAGCAGTTCTTC,CSVLYSGVKGNEQFF
TRBJ2-3,many,.,TRBV18,TGTGCCAGCTCAACAAGGGGGGCCACCACCACAGATACGCAGTATTTT,CASSTRGATTTDTQYF
TRBJ2-3,many,TRBD2,TRBV7-2,TGTGCCAGCAGCAGCCTCACCGGGACTAGCGGGGGGACTACAGATACGCAGTATTTT,CASSSLTGTSGGTTDTQYF
TRBJ1-5,many,.,TRBV12-3/TRBV12-4,TGTGCCAGCAGTTTATCTTGGGGGGGGAGCAATCAGCCCCAGCATTTT,CASSLSWGGSNQPQHF
TRBJ2-7,many,.,TRBV3-1,TGTGCCAGCAGCCGGACAGCAAGCTCCTACGAGCAGTACTTC,CASSRTASSYEQYF
TRBJ2-7,many,.,TRBV7-8,TGTGCCAGCAGCTTAGTTGGCGTAACCTACGAGCAGTACTTC,CASSLVGVTYEQYF
TRBJ1-2,many,.,TRBV6-5,TGTGCCAGCAGTGAAGCCCACTCCTATGGCTACACCTTC,CASSEAHSYGYTF
TRBJ2-1,many,TRBD2,TRBV2,TGTGCCAGCAGGCCGGGACTATACAATGAGCAGTTCTTC,CASRPGLYNEQFF
TRBJ2-7,many,.,TRBV7-9,TGTGCCAGCAGCTTTCAACAGAACCCCTACGAGCAGTACTTC,CASSFQQNPYEQYF
TRBJ1-5,many,.,TRBV19,TGTGCCAGTAGTATCGGACAGATATTCAATCAGCCCCAGCATTTT,CASSIGQIFNQPQHF
TRBJ2-7,many,.,TRBV12-3/TRBV12-4,TGTGCCAGCCGAATGACTGACAGAGGCTACGAGCAGTACTTC,CASRMTDRGYEQYF
TRBJ1-6,many,TRBD1,TRBV7-8,TGTGCCAGCAGCCCCGACGACAGGGTCTATTCACCCCTCCACTTT,CASSPDDRVYSPLHF
TRBJ2-3,many,TRBD2,TRBV5-1,TGCGCCAGCAGCTTGGCCGGCGGGAGGGGCACAGATACGCAGTATTTT,CASSLAGGRGTDTQYF
TRBJ2-2,many,TRBD2,TRBV20-1,TGCAGTGCTAGAGACCGACTTAGCGGGAGCATCGGCACCGGGGAGCTGTTTTTT,CSARDRLSGSIGTGELFF
TRBJ2-3,many,.,TRBV4-2,TGTGCCAGCAGCCCTCACCAACCCACAGGGACAGATACGCAGTATTTT,CASSPHQPTGTDTQYF
TRBJ2-3,many,.,TRBV20-1,TGCAGTGCTAGAGAGCCTGCCACGTACACAGATACGCAGTATTTT,CSAREPATYTDTQYF
TRBJ1-2,many,TRBD1,TRBV9,TGTGCCAGCAGCCCTCAAGGGACAGCCGCTGGCTACACCTTC,CASSPQGTAAGYTF
TRBJ2-3,many,TRBD2,TRBV27,TGTGCCAGCAGTCTCCTAGCGGGGGGGCGCGCAGATACGCAGTATTTT,CASSLLAGGRADTQYF
TRBJ2-7,many,.,TRBV7-9,TGTGCCAGCAGCGTATTGGGACCGACCGCCCCCCACGAGCAGTACTTC,CASSVLGPTAPHEQYF
TRBJ2-6,many,TRBD1,TRBV12-3/TRBV12-4,TGTGCCAGCAGTTCGCCGAACAGGGGGCCTGGGGCCAACGTCCTGACTTTC,CASSSPNRGPGANVLTF
TRBJ2-3,.,.,TRBV10-3,TGTGCCATCAGTGAGTCGATCATAGTTCGGTACAGGGTCAGCGATACGCAGTATTTT,CAISESIIVRYRVSDTQYF
TRBJ2-7,many,.,TRBV5-1,TGCGCCAGCAGCTCGCAGGGTACCCACGAGCAGTACTTC,CASSSQGTHEQYF
TRBJ1-5,.,.,TRBV6-2/TRBV6-3,TGTGCCAGCAGTTACTCCGTGGGCCCGCAGCATTTT,CASSYSVGPQHF
TRBJ2-5,many,TRBD2,TRBV20-1,TGCAGTGCCCATGACGGGACTAGCGGGGGTCAGGGGCAAGAGACCCAGTACTTC,CSAHDGTSGGQGQETQYF
TRBJ2-7,.,.,TRBV6-6,TGTGCCAGCCGCCTACTGGGGGACTACGAGCAGTACTTC,CASRLLGDYEQYF
TRBJ2-6,many,.,TRBV20-1,TGCAGTGTTCCCTTAAGACAGGCTGGGGCCAACGTCCTGACTTTC,CSVPLRQAGANVLTF
TRBJ2-7,many,TRBD2,TRBV19,TGTGCCAGTAGCTACCTACTAGCGGGAGTTTACGAGCAGTACTTC,CASSYLLAGVYEQYF
TRBJ2-5,many,.,TRBV20-1,TGCAGTGCTAGCGCGAAACAAGAGACCCAGTACTTC,CSASAKQETQYF
TRBJ2-5,many,.,TRBV7-8,TGTGCCAGCAGCTTAGGGGGGGCCTACCAAGAGACCCAGTACTTC,CASSLGGAYQETQYF
TRBJ1-2,many,.,TRBV29-1,TGCGGCGGCCTATCCTATGGCTACACCTTC,CGGLSYGYTF
TRBJ2-7,many,TRBD2,TRBV7-8,TGTGCCAGCACCTCGCAACTAGCGGGGGTTGCCGAGCAGTACTTC,CASTSQLAGVAEQYF
TRBJ2-7,many,TRBD2,TRBV5-1,TGCGCCAGCAGCTTACTAGCGGGAGTAACGTACGAGCAGTACTTC,CASSLLAGVTYEQYF
TRBJ2-7,.,TRBD1,TRBV28,TGTGCCAGCAGTTTATACACAGGGGGCCAATACGAGCAGTACTTC,CASSLYTGGQYEQYF
TRBJ1-1,many,.,TRBV7-2,TGTGCCAGCAGCTTAGACCTCGTTAACACTGAAGCTTTCTTT,CASSLDLVNTEAFF
TRBJ1-1,many,.,TRBV7-3,TGTGCCAGCAGCAGCGCGGGGGTGAACACTGAAGCTTTCTTT,CASSSAGVNTEAFF
TRBJ2-5,many,.,TRBV5-1,TGCGCCAGCAGCTTGGTAGGCCAAGAGACCCAGTACTTC,CASSLVGQETQYF
TRBJ1-2,many,TRBD1,TRBV7-9,TGTGCCAGCAGCTTTCTCGGGACAGGGGACCAGCACACCTTC,CASSFLGTGDQHTF
TRBJ2-7,few,.,TRBV5-1,TGCGCCAGCAGCTTGGCCGTGGGAGTATACGAGCAGTACTTC,CASSLAVGVYEQYF
TRBJ2-1,many,TRBD2,TRBV9,TGTGCCAGCAGCCTGAAGACTAGCGGGGGCCGGGAGCAGTTCTTC,CASSLKTSGGREQFF
TRBJ2-1,many,TRBD2,TRBV20-1,TGCAGTGCTACGAGCGGGAGGGCCTCGAATGAGCAGTTCTTC,CSATSGRASNEQFF
TRBJ1-1,many,.,TRBV11-2,TGTGCCAGCAGTAACGAATACCAGGGCGCCCCGGGGACTGAAGCTTTCTTT,CASSNEYQGAPGTEAFF
TRBJ2-7,many,.,TRBV5-1,TGCGCCAGCAAACCGGCTCAGAAAAGCTACGAGCAGTACTTC,CASKPAQKSYEQYF
TRBJ2-5,many,TRBD1,TRBV7-9,TGTGCCAGCAGCTTAGCGGAAAGGACAGGGCCCCAAGAGACCCAGTACTTC,CASSLAERTGPQETQYF
TRBJ2-1,many,.,TRBV5-1,TGCGCCAGCAGCTCCGGAGGGGTCGGGTATGAGCAGTTCTTC,CASSSGGVGYEQFF
TRBJ1-1,many,TRBD1,TRBV5-4,TGTGCCAGCAGCTCTCCACCCCAGGGGGCCAATGAAGCTTTCTTT,CASSSPPQGANEAFF
TRBJ2-7,.,.,TRBV9,TGTGCCAGCAGTGGTTCAGGGTCCGGCGAGCAGTACTTC,CASSGSGSGEQYF
TRBJ1-1,.,.,TRBV5-1,TGCGCCAGCAGATTGCATGTGACAGGAGAAACTGAAGCTTTCTTT,CASRLHVTGETEAFF
TRBJ1-2,many,TRBD1,TRBV29-1,TGCAGCGTTTGGACAGGGAGCTATGGCTACACCTTC,CSVWTGSYGYTF
TRBJ2-2,many,TRBD2,TRBV4-2,TGTGCCAGCAGCCAGGACCTAGCGGGGGGGCTGTCCGGGGAGCTGTTTTTT,CASSQDLAGGLSGELFF
TRBJ2-7,many,TRBD1,TRBV10-3,TGTGCCATCAGGGGACAGGGATTAGGATCCGAGCAGTACTTC,CAIRGQGLGSEQYF
TRBJ2-7,few,TRBD2,TRBV5-1,TGCGCCAGCAGCCGAGGTGAAGCGGGAGACGAGCAGTACTTC,CASSRGEAGDEQYF
TRBJ1-2,many,.,TRBV6-6,TGTGCCAGCAGCTCTGACGGCCGTGGCTACACCTTC,CASSSDGRGYTF